This TCR beta chain was sequenced in a study of blood T cell repertoires in COVID-19. Background on the study: Italy, Spain and the United States were the sources of the convalescent and acute COVID-19 samples.

The CDR3 has 14 residues. In germline, CDR1 is LGHNA, CDR2 YSLEER. Trimming removed 1 base from V and 13 bases from J, with 16 bases in between. In the study's own analysis: Reference gene primer amplification yielded estimated nucleated cell counts. Measured with immunoSEQ multiplex PCR; TCRdb has only the in-frame clones, and not every one. V and J calls and clone size are as listed in that table; D and trimming were resolved from the DNA. The table includes fewer than 120,000 clones, roughly 76% detected once. The rearrangement links TRBV4-3 to TRBJ1-4; a weak D match, TRBD1 (6 bases). The sequenced sample was peripheral blood. The sequence was collected from a woman aged 60-75 years with acute or convalescent COVID-19. The CDR3 here is CASSQGPTGTTLFF. Here the CDR3 DNA reads TGCGCCAGCAGCCAAGGACCTACAGGGACTACACTGTTTTTT.